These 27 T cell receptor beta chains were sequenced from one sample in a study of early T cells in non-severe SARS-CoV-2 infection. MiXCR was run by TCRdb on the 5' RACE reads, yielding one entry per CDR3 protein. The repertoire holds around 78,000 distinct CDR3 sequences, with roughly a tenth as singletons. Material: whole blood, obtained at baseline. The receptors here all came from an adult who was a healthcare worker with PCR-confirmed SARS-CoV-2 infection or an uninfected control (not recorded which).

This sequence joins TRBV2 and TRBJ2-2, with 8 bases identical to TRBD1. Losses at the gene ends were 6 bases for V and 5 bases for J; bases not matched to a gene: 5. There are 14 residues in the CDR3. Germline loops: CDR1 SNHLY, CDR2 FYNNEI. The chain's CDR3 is CASSAGQGTGELFF. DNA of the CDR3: TGTGCCAGCAGCGCCGGACAGGGAACCGGGGAGCTGTTTTTT.

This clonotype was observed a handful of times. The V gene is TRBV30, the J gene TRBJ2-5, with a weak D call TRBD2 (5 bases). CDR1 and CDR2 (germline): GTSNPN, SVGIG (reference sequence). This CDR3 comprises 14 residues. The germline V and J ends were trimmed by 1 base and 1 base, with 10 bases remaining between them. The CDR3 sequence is CAWSGRPPQETQYF. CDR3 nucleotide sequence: TGTGCCTGGAGTGGGAGGCCCCCCCAAGAGACCCAGTACTTC.

CDR3 region: CASSQGILGYEQYF. The CDR3 DNA reads as TGTGCCAGCAGCCAAGGGATCTTGGGTTACGAGCAGTACTTC. The V gene is TRBV14, the J gene TRBJ2-7; D remains unclear. The CDR3 sequence is 14 residues long. V was clipped by 1 base and J by 4 bases, with 11 bases between them. Germline V gene data show CDR1 as SGHDN and CDR2 as FVKESK.

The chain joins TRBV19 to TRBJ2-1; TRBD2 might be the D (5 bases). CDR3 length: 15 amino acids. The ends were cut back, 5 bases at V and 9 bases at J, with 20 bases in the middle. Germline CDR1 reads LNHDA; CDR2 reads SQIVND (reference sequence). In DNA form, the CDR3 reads TGTGCCAGTAGTCCCCCACGACGGGAAAGTGGTGAGCAGTTCTTC. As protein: CASSPPRRESGEQFF.

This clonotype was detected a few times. DNA for the CDR3: TGTGCCAGCAGCTTCCGGACAGGGAACACAGATACGCAGTATTTT. This translates into CASSFRTGNTDTQYF. The chain has TRBV9 and TRBJ2-3, with 8 nucleotides matching TRBD1. The V gene's germline CDR1 is SGDLS and CDR2 YYNGEE. J gave up 2 bases and V 4 bases, and 6 bases lay outside the gene matches. The CDR3 covers 15 residues.

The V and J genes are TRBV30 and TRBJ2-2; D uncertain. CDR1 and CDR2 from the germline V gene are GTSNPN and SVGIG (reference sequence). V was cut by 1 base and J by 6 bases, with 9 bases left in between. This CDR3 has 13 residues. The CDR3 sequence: CAWSAEVAGELFF. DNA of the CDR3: TGTGCCTGGAGTGCGGAAGTCGCCGGGGAGCTGTTTTTT.

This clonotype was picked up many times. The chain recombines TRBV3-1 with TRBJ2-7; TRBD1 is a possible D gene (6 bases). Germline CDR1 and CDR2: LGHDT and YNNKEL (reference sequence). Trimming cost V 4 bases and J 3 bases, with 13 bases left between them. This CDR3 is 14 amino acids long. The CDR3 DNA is TGTGCCAGCAGCCTCAGACAGGATGTCTACGAGCAGTACTTC. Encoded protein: CASSLRQDVYEQYF.

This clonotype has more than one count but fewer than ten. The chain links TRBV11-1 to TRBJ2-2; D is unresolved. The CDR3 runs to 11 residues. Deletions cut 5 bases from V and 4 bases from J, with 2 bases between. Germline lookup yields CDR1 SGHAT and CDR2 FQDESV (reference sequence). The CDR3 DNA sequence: TGTGCCAGCAGCCTCACCGGGGAGCTGTTTTTT. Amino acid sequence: CASSLTGELFF.

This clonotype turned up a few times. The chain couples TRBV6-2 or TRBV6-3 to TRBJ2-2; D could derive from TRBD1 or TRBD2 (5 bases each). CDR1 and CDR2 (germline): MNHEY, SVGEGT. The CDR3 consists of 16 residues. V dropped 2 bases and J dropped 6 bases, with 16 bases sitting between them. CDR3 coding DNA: TGTGCCAGCAGTTACGGGGGTCGGCTTGATGCCGGGGAGCTGTTTTTT. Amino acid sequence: CASSYGGRLDAGELFF.

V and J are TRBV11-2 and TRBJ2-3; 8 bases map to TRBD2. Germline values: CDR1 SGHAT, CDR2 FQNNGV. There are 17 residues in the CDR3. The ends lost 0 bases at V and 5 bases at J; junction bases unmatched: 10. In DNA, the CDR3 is TGTGCCAGCAGCTTAGATATCCCAGCGGGGGTGGAAGATACGCAGTATTTT. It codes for CASSLDIPAGVEDTQYF.

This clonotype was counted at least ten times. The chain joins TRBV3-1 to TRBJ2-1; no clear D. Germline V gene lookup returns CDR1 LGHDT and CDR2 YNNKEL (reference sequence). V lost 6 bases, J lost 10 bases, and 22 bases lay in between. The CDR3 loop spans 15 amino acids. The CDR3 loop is CASSQTNRLVPEQFF. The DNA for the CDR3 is TGTGCCAGCAGTCAAACCAACCGGCTAGTCCCCGAGCAGTTCTTC.

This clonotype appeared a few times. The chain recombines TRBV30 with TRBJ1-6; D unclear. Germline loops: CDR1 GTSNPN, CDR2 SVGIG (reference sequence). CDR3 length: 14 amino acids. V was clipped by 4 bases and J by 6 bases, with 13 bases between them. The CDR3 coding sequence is TGTGCCTGGAATCGTCCCTCGGGTAATTCACCCCTCCACTTT. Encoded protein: CAWNRPSGNSPLHF.

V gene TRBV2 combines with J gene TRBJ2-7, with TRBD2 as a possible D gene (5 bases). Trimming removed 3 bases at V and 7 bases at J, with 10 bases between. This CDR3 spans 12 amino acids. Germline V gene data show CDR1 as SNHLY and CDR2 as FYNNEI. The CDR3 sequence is CASSDRGREQYF. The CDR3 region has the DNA TGTGCCAGCAGTGATAGAGGGCGGGAGCAGTACTTC.

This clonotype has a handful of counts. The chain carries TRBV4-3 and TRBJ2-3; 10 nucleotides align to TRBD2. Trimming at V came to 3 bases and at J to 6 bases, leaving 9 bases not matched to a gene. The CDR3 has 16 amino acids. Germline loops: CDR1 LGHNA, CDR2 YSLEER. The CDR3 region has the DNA TGCGCCAGCAGCCAGATAGCGGGGGGTGGAAAGGATACGCAGTATTTT. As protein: CASSQIAGGGKDTQYF.

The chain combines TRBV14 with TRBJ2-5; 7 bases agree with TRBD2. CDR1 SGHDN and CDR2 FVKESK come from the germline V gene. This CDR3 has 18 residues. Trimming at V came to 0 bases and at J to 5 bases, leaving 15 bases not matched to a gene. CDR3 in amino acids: CASSQDRWRGLEWETQYF. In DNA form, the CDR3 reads TGTGCCAGCAGCCAAGATCGATGGCGGGGGTTAGAATGGGAGACCCAGTACTTC. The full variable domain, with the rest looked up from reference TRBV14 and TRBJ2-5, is EAGVTQFPSHSVIEKGQTVTLRCDPISGHDNLYWYRRVMGKEIKFLLHFVKESKQDESGMPNNRFLAERTGGTYSTLKVQPAELEDSGVYFCASSQDRWRGLEWETQYFGPGTRLLVL.

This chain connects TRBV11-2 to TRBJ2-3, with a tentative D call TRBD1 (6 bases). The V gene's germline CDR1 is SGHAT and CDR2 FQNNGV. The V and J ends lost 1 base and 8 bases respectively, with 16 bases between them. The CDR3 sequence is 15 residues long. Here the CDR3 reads CASSLGVGPQGTQYF. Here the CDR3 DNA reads TGTGCCAGCAGCTTAGGTGTTGGACCACAGGGTACGCAGTATTTT.

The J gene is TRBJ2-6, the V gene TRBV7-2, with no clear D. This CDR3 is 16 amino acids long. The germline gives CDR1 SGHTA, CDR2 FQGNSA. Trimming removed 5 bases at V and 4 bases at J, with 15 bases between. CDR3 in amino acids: CASSRTLVSGANVLTF. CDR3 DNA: TGTGCCAGCAGCCGGACGCTAGTGTCCGGGGCCAACGTCCTGACTTTC.

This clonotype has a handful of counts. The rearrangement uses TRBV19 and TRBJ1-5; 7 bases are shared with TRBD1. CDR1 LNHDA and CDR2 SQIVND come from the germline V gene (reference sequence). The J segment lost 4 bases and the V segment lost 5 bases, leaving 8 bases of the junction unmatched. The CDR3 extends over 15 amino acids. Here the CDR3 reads CASSSLGTENQPQHF. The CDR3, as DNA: TGTGCCAGTAGTTCCCTAGGGACAGAAAATCAGCCCCAGCATTTT.

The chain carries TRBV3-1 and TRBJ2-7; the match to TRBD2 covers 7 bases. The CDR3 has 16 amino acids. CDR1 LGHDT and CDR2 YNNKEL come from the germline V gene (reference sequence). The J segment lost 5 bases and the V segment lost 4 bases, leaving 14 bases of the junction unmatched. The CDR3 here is CASSLPRGEGLDEQYF. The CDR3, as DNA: TGTGCCAGCAGCCTACCCCGGGGGGAAGGCCTTGACGAGCAGTACTTC.

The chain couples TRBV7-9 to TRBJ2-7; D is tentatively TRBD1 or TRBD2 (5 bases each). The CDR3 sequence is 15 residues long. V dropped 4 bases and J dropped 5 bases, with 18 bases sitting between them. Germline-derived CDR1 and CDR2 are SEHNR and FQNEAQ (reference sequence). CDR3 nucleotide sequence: TGTGCCAGCAGCTCCCAAGGGACCCCGGGCCACGAGCAGTACTTC. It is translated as CASSSQGTPGHEQYF.

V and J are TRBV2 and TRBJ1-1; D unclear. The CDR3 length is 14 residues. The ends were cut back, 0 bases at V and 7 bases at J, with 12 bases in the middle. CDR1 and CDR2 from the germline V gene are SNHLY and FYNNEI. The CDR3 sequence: CASSEAVSSLEAFF. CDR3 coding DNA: TGTGCCAGCAGTGAAGCGGTCTCGTCCCTTGAAGCTTTCTTT.

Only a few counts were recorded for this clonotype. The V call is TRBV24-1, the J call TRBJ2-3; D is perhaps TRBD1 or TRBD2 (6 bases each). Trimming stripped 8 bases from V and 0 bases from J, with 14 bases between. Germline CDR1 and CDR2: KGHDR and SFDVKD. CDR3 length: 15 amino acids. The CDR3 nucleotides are TGTGCCACCACCAGGGGAGGTTCTAGCACAGATACGCAGTATTTT. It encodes CATTRGGSSTDTQYF.

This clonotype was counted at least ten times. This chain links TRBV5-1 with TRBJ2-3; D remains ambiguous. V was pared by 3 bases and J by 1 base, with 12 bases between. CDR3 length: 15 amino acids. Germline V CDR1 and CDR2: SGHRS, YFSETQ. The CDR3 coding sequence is TGCGCCAGCAGCTCGCCCCCACTGGGCACAGATACGCAGTATTTT. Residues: CASSSPPLGTDTQYF.

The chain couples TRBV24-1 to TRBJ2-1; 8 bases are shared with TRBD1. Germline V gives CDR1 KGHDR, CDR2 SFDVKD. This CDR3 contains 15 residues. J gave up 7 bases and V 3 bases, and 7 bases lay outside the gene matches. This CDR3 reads CATSDLTGAANEQFF. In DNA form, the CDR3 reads TGTGCCACCAGTGATCTGACAGGGGCAGCAAATGAGCAGTTCTTC.

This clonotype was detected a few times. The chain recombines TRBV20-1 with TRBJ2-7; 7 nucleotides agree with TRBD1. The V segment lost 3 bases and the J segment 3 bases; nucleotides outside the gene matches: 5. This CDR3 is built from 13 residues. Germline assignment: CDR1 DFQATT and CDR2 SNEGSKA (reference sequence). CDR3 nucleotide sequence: TGCAGTGCTAGTTCTGGACAGGACTACGAGCAGTACTTC. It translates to CSASSGQDYEQYF.

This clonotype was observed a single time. The CDR3, as DNA: TGCGCCAGCAGCCGAGCCGGGACAGGGGGCGAGCAGTACTTC. This codes for CASSRAGTGGEQYF. V gene TRBV4-1 combines with J gene TRBJ2-7, with TRBD1 identical over 11 bases. This CDR3 has 14 amino acids. Germline lookup yields CDR1 MGHRA and CDR2 YSYEKL. V dropped 4 bases and J dropped 6; count of bases not matched to a gene: 5.

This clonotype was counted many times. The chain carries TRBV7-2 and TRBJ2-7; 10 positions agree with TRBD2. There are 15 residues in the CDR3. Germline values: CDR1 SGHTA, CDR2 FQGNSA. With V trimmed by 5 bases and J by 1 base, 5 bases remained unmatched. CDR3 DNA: TGTGCCAGCAGCACGGGACTAGCGTTTTCCTACGAGCAGTACTTC. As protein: CASSTGLAFSYEQYF.